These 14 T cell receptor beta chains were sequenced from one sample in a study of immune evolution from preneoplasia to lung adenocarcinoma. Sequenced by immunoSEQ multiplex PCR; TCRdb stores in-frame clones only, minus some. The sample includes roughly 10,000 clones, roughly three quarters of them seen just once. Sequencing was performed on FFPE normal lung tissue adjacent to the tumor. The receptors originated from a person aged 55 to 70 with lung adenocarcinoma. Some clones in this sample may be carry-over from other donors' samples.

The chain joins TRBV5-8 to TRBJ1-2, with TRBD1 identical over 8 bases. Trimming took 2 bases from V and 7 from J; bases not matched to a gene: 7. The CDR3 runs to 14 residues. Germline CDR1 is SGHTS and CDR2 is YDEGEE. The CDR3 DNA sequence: TGTGCCAGCAGCTTAATAGCAGGGGGCTCTGGCTACACCTTC. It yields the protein CASSLIAGGSGYTF.

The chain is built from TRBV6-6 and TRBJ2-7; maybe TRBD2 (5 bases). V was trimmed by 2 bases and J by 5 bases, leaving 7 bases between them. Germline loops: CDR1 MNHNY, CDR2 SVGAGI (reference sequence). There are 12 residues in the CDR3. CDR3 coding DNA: TGTGCCAGCAGTTACCCGAGGGACGAGCAGTACTTC. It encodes CASSYPRDEQYF.

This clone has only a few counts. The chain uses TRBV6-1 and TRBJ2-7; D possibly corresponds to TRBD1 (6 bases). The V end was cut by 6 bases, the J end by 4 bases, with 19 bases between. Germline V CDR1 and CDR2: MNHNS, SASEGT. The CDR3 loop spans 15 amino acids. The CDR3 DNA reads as TGTGCCAGCAGAGTGGGGCGGACAGCACCTTACGAGCAGTACTTC. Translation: CASRVGRTAPYEQYF.

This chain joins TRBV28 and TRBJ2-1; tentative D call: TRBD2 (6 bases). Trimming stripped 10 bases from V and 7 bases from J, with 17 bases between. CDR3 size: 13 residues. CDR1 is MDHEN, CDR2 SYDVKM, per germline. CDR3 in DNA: TGTGCCACCAGAGGAGGGTTTTGGAATGAGCAGTTCTTC. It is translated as CATRGGFWNEQFF. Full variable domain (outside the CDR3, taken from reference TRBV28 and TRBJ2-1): DVKVTQSSRYLVKRTGEKVFLECVQDMDHENMFWYRQDPGLGLRLIYFSYDVKMKEKGDIPEGYSVSREKKERFSLILESASTNQTSMYLCATRGGFWNEQFFGPGTRLTVL.

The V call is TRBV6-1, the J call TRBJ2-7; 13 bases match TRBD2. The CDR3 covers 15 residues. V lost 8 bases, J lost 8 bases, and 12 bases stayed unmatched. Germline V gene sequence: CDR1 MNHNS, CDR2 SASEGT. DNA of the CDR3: TGTGCCAGCGGCCAAGACTGGACTAGCGGGGGAAAGCAGTACTTC. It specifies CASGQDWTSGGKQYF.

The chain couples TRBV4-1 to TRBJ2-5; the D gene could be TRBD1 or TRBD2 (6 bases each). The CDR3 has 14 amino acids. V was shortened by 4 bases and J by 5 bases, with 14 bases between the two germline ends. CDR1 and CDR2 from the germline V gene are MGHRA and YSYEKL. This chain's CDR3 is CASSRQEAGETQYF. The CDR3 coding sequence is TGCGCCAGCAGCCGACAGGAGGCGGGGGAGACCCAGTACTTC.

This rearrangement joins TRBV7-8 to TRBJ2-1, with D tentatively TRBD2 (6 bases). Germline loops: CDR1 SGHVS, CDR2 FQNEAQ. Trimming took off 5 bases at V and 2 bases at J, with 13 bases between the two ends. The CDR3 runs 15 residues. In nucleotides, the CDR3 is TGTGCCAGCAGCCCTCGTGGCGGGGCCTACAATGAGCAGTTCTTC. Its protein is CASSPRGGAYNEQFF.

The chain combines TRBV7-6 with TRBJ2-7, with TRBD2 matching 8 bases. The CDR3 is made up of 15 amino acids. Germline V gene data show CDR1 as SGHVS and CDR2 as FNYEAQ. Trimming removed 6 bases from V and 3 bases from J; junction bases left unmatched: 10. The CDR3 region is CASSTKAGVGYEQYF. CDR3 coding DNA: TGTGCCAGCAGTACTAAAGCGGGAGTGGGCTACGAGCAGTACTTC.

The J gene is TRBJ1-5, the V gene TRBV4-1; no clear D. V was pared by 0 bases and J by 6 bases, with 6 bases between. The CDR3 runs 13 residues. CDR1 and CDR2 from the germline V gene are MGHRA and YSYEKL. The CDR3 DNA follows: TGCGCCAGCAGCCAAGATGTCACTCAGCCCCAGCATTTT. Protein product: CASSQDVTQPQHF.

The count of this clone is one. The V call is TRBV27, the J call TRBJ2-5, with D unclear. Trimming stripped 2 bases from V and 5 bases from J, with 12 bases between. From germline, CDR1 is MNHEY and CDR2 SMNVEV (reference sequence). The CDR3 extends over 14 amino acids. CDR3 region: CASSLVGIGETQYF. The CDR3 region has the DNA TGTGCCAGCAGTTTAGTAGGAATTGGGGAGACCCAGTACTTC.

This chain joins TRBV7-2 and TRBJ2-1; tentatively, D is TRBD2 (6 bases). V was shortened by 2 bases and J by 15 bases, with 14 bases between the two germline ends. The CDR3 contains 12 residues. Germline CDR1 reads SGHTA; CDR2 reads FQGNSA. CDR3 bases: TGTGCCAGCAGCTTACTACGGAGGGGACTGTTCTTC. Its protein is CASSLLRRGLFF.

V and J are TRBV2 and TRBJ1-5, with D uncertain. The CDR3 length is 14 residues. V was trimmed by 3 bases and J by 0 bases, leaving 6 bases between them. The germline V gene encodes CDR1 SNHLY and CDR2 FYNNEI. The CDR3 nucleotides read TGTGCCAGCAGTGACAAGTATAGCAATCAGCCCCAGCATTTT. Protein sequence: CASSDKYSNQPQHF.

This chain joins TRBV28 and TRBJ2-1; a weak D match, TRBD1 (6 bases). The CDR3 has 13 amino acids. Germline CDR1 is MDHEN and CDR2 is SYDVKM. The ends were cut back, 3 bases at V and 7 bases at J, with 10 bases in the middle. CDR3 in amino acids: CASSFWQGNEQFF. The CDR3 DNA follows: TGTGCCAGCAGTTTCTGGCAGGGGAATGAGCAGTTCTTC. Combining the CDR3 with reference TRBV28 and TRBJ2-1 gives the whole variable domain DVKVTQSSRYLVKRTGEKVFLECVQDMDHENMFWYRQDPGLGLRLIYFSYDVKMKEKGDIPEGYSVSREKKERFSLILESASTNQTSMYLCASSFWQGNEQFFGPGTRLTVL.

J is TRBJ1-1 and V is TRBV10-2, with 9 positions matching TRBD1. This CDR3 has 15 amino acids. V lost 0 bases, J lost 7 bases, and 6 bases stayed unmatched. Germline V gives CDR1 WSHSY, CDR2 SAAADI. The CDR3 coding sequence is TGCGCCAGCAGTGAGTCCGGGACAGGGAGCTTTGAAGCTTTCTTT. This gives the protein CASSESGTGSFEAFF.